This TCR beta chain was captured by sequencing in a study of shared clonotypes between healthy human individuals. This clone appeared a single time. Its antigen is still unknown. Germline V gives CDR1 ENHRY, CDR2 SYGVKD. The junction had 2 bases not matched to a gene; V was cut back by 6 bases and J by 1 base. The CDR3 extends over 14 amino acids. Clones were sequenced by immunoSEQ multiplex PCR, and TCRdb holds only the in-frame ones, with some missing. The data hold about 2 million clones, with about 95% observed a single time. Study-level results: Only blood was sampled; tissue repertoires likely differ.

V is TRBV10-3 and J is TRBJ2-1; 8 nucleotides agree with TRBD1. The sequenced sample was naive CD4+ T cells sorted from blood. The subset denotes: CD45RA+ positively selected. The source of this sequence is a man aged 18 to 30 in good health. CDR3 protein: CAIRTGESYNEQFF. The CDR3 bases are TGTGCCATCAGGACAGGGGAATCCTACAATGAGCAGTTCTTC.